These T cell receptor beta chains were read from a single sample in a study of blood T cells in healthy people across ages. Using its own MiXCR run on the 5' RACE reads, TCRdb lists one record per CDR3 protein. The profile shows under 750,000 distinct CDR3 sequences, 47% of them singletons. The sample comprised blood. The receptors derive from an elderly man in good health. CDR3s include the opening cysteine and the closing phenylalanine or tryptophan. A D gene is named only where the DNA matches it firmly. The size entry is marked missing in some rows and otherwise reads once, few, many or a size class.

clone_size j_call v_call d_call cdr3_aa cdr3_nt
NA TRBJ2-7 TRBV20-1 TRBD2 CSARGGTSGRLGEQYF TGCAGTGCTAGAGGCGGGACTAGCGGGAGGCTAGGCGAGCAGTACTTC
NA TRBJ2-5 TRBV6-1 TRBD2 CASSEARPSGKETQYF TGTGCCAGCAGTGAAGCGCGTCCTAGCGGGAAAGAGACCCAGTACTTC
many TRBJ2-1 TRBV2 NA CASSLDSAVQFF TGTGCCAGCAGTCTTGACAGTGCAGTGCAGTTCTTC
NA TRBJ2-1 TRBV28 TRBD2 CASSASLAGGEQFF TGTGCCAGCAGTGCGAGCCTAGCGGGAGGTGAGCAGTTCTTC
NA TRBJ2-1 TRBV5-1 TRBD2 CASSSGLAGGLSYNEQFF TGCGCCAGCAGCTCGGGACTAGCGGGAGGACTCTCCTACAATGAGCAGTTCTTC
few TRBJ2-7 TRBV20-1 NA CSARDQYEQYF TGCAGTGCTAGAGATCAATACGAGCAGTACTTC
NA TRBJ2-5 TRBV10-3 NA CAIRGLQGGETQYF TGTGCCATCAGGGGCCTCCAGGGCGGAGAGACCCAGTACTTC
once TRBJ2-3 TRBV5-1 TRBD1 CASRPKGQGITDTQYF TGCGCCAGCAGACCGAAAGGACAGGGGATCACAGATACGCAGTATTTT
many TRBJ2-1 TRBV6-6 TRBD2 CASSYPGGADNEQFF TGTGCCAGCAGTTATCCGGGAGGGGCGGACAATGAGCAGTTCTTC
NA TRBJ2-1 TRBV12-3/TRBV12-4 NA CASSFGQKHNEQFF TGTGCCAGCAGTTTCGGACAGAAGCACAATGAGCAGTTCTTC
few TRBJ1-2 TRBV5-1 NA CASSFFSSADGENYGYTF TGCGCCAGCAGCTTCTTTTCGTCCGCAGACGGAGAGAACTATGGCTACACCTTC
few TRBJ2-1 TRBV7-2 NA CASSPPSIHEQFF TGTGCCAGCAGCCCACCATCGATCCATGAGCAGTTCTTC
once TRBJ1-5 TRBV7-2 NA CASSLLGWQPQHF TGTGCCAGCAGCTTATTGGGGTGGCAGCCCCAGCATTTT
many TRBJ1-5 TRBV6-6 TRBD1 CASSYPGQGNQPQHF TGTGCCAGCAGTTACCCCGGACAGGGCAATCAGCCCCAGCATTTT
few TRBJ2-2 TRBV20-1 NA CSARDRLTGELFF TGCAGTGCTAGAGATAGACTTACCGGGGAGCTGTTTTTT
NA TRBJ2-7 TRBV12-3/TRBV12-4 NA CASSTGTPSYEQYF TGTGCCAGCAGTACCGGGACACCCTCCTACGAGCAGTACTTC
few TRBJ2-7 TRBV5-1 TRBD1 CASSPGDRDNSYEQYF TGCGCCAGCAGCCCGGGGGACAGGGACAACTCCTACGAGCAGTACTTC
NA TRBJ2-7 TRBV28 TRBD2 CASSTSGTPREQYF TGTGCCAGCAGTACTAGCGGGACACCACGCGAGCAGTACTTC
few TRBJ2-7 TRBV15 NA CATSREDIDYEQYF TGTGCCACCAGCAGAGAAGACATCGACTACGAGCAGTACTTC
NA TRBJ2-3 TRBV6-1 TRBD1 CASSEGGTGRDTQYF TGTGCCAGCAGTGAAGGGGGGACAGGGCGGGATACGCAGTATTTT
few TRBJ2-6 TRBV20-1 NA CSASYRSGANVLTF TGCAGTGCTAGCTACCGTTCTGGGGCCAACGTCCTGACTTTC
NA TRBJ2-3 TRBV12-3/TRBV12-4 NA CVSSLGGATGTQYF TGTGTCAGCAGCCTCGGGGGTGCGACCGGTACGCAGTATTTT
few TRBJ1-6 TRBV27 NA CASSLYPNSPLHF TGTGCCAGCAGTTTATACCCAAATTCACCCCTCCACTTT
NA TRBJ1-2 TRBV2 NA CASSEPNGYTF TGTGCCAGCAGTGAACCTAATGGCTACACCTTC
few TRBJ1-1 TRBV7-9 TRBD1 CASSPTGGSTEAFF TGTGCCAGCAGCCCAACAGGGGGCTCCACTGAAGCTTTCTTT
few TRBJ2-1 TRBV20-1 NA CSARADKSSYNEQFF TGCAGTGCTAGAGCGGACAAAAGCTCCTACAATGAGCAGTTCTTC
few TRBJ2-1 TRBV12-3/TRBV12-4 TRBD2 CASSFLGRGGSEQFF TGTGCCAGCAGTTTTCTTGGGCGGGGGGGCAGTGAGCAGTTCTTC
many TRBJ2-3 TRBV6-1 TRBD2 CASSRRGSSPSSGSSDTQYF TGTGCCAGCAGTCGCCGGGGTTCGTCCCCCTCTAGCGGGAGTTCAGATACGCAGTATTTT
NA TRBJ2-6 TRBV14 NA CASSQRYSGANVLTF TGTGCCAGCAGCCAACGGTACTCTGGGGCCAACGTCCTGACTTTC
NA TRBJ2-5 TRBV27 TRBD2 CASSLGTSGAQETQYF TGTGCCAGCAGTTTAGGGACTAGCGGGGCCCAAGAGACCCAGTACTTC
NA TRBJ2-5 TRBV5-7 TRBD2 CASSYREAGPETQYF TGTGCCAGCAGCTACCGGGAGGCGGGGCCCGAGACCCAGTACTTC
NA TRBJ1-2 TRBV7-2 NA CASSLVSGVNYGYTF TGTGCCAGCAGCTTAGTTTCAGGGGTTAACTATGGCTACACCTTC
NA TRBJ1-6 TRBV4-1 NA CASSQGNRPHSPLHF TGCGCCAGCAGCCAAGGTAACCGGCCCCATTCACCCCTCCACTTT
NA TRBJ2-7 TRBV7-2 NA CASSLDLGYTYEQYF TGTGCCAGCAGCTTAGACCTAGGTTACACCTACGAGCAGTACTTC
NA TRBJ1-6 TRBV20-1 NA CSAEGRTNSPLHF TGCAGTGCCGAGGGACGGACAAATTCACCCCTCCACTTT
NA TRBJ2-7 TRBV9 NA CASSVVEKSYEQYF TGTGCCAGCAGCGTAGTCGAGAAATCCTACGAGCAGTACTTC
once TRBJ1-1 TRBV3-1 TRBD1 CASSQDRTGRAFF TGTGCCAGCAGCCAAGATCGGACAGGTCGAGCTTTCTTT
once TRBJ2-5 TRBV7-2 NA CASSYNTGGNEQYF TGTGCCAGCAGCTATAATACTGGAGGGAATGAGCAGTACTTC
few TRBJ2-7 TRBV11-1 NA CASSAGSGGSYEQYF TGTGCCAGCAGCGCAGGATCCGGGGGCTCCTACGAGCAGTACTTC
once TRBJ2-1 TRBV20-1 TRBD2 CSAKGGLAGGNEQFF TGTAGTGCCAAGGGAGGCCTAGCGGGAGGCAATGAGCAGTTCTTC
NA TRBJ2-3 TRBV11-2 NA CASSLAATGTQYF TGTGCCAGCAGCTTGGCAGCGACTGGTACGCAGTATTTT
NA TRBJ2-3 TRBV4-1 TRBD2 CASSQAKGLAGYDTQYF TGCGCCAGCAGCCAAGCGAAGGGACTAGCGGGGTACGATACGCAGTATTTT
few TRBJ2-3 TRBV20-1 TRBD1 CSARQGNPDTQYF TGCAGTGCCAGACAGGGTAACCCAGATACGCAGTATTTT
few TRBJ2-7 TRBV7-2 NA CASSQSPGGEQYF TGTGCCAGCAGCCAGTCCCCCGGTGGCGAGCAGTACTTC
NA TRBJ2-2 TRBV27 TRBD1 CASRDRETGELFF TGTGCCAGCAGGGACAGGGAGACCGGGGAGCTGTTTTTT
few TRBJ2-6 TRBV5-8 NA CASSLGQNSGANVLTF TGTGCCAGCAGCTTGGGTCAGAACTCTGGGGCCAACGTCCTGACTTTC
many TRBJ2-1 TRBV6-5 NA CASSKQGPNVNEQFF TGTGCCAGCAGCAAACAGGGCCCTAATGTTAATGAGCAGTTCTTC
few TRBJ1-4 TRBV27 NA CASSGNPTGEKLFF TGTGCCAGCAGTGGGAACCCGACGGGCGAAAAACTGTTTTTT
once TRBJ2-7 TRBV7-2 NA CASNLGGLLAHEQYF TGTGCCAGCAACTTAGGGGGCTTACTAGCCCACGAGCAGTACTTC
NA TRBJ2-1 TRBV13 NA CASSLTAGAYEQFF TGTGCCAGCAGCCTCACTGCAGGGGCCTATGAGCAGTTCTTC
few TRBJ2-2 TRBV7-9 NA CASSPGHDTGELFF TGTGCCAGCAGCCCCGGACATGATACCGGGGAGCTGTTTTTT
NA TRBJ2-3 TRBV28 TRBD2 CASRTQQRLASDTQYF TGTGCCAGCAGGACACAACAAAGACTAGCTTCTGATACGCAGTATTTT
many TRBJ1-2 TRBV6-5 NA CASSSSAQIYGYTF TGTGCCAGCAGTTCTAGTGCGCAGATATATGGCTACACCTTC
once TRBJ2-1 TRBV6-2/TRBV6-3 TRBD1 CAIGRDRGNEQFF TGTGCTATCGGCCGGGACAGGGGTAATGAGCAGTTCTTC
NA TRBJ1-1 TRBV5-5 NA CASSSYPTTGTMNTEAFF TGTGCCAGCAGTTCCTACCCCACAACAGGGACAATGAACACTGAAGCTTTCTTT